This entry lists 7 T cell receptor beta chains sequenced from one sample in a study of blood T cell repertoires in COVID-19. Libraries were prepared by immunoSEQ multiplex PCR; TCRdb keeps only in-frame clonotypes and omits some of them. The repertoire holds over 130,000 clones, with roughly 88% as singletons. Sequencing was performed on peripheral blood. The receptor source for this set is a human donor in a cohort sampled during active COVID-19.

The genes are TRBV20-1 and TRBJ1-1; a possible D gene is TRBD1 (5 bases). The germline V gene encodes CDR1 DFQATT and CDR2 SNEGSKA (reference sequence). CDR3 length equals 11 residues. V lost 6 bases, J lost 4 bases, and 9 bases lay in between. Written as DNA, the CDR3 is TGCAGTGCCTCAGGGTCCACTGAAGCTTTCTTT. This codes for CSASGSTEAFF.

This rearrangement joins TRBV14 to TRBJ1-2; unclear D gene. The CDR3 covers 13 residues. V dropped 4 bases and J dropped 4 bases, with 10 bases sitting between them. Per the germline V gene, CDR1 is SGHDN and CDR2 is FVKESK. CDR3 region: CASSPQLTYGYTF. As DNA, the CDR3 is TGTGCCAGCAGCCCACAGCTAACCTATGGCTACACCTTC.

The chain links TRBV5-4 to TRBJ2-3; 14 bases are a match to TRBD2. The ends lost 4 bases at V and 2 bases at J; junction bases unmatched: 6. This CDR3 has 17 residues. Per the germline V gene, CDR1 is SGHNT and CDR2 is YYREEE (reference sequence). The CDR3 nucleotides are TGTGCCAGCAGCCGACCGGGACTAGCGGGGGTCACAGATACGCAGTATTTT. It yields the protein CASSRPGLAGVTDTQYF.

This sequence joins TRBV27 and TRBJ2-4, with a weak D call TRBD1 (6 bases). Per the germline V gene, CDR1 is MNHEY and CDR2 is SMNVEV (reference sequence). The V and J ends lost 3 bases and 9 bases respectively, with 12 bases between them. The CDR3 covers 13 residues. DNA of the CDR3: TGTGCCAGCAGTTTGGGGGCGCGCGGCATTCAGTACTTC. Residues: CASSLGARGIQYF.

This clone was counted between two and nine times. The rearrangement uses TRBV5-1 and TRBJ2-2, with a tentative D call TRBD1 (6 bases). V dropped 4 bases and J dropped 6 bases, with 13 bases sitting between them. The CDR3 is 14 amino acids. Germline V gene lookup returns CDR1 SGHRS and CDR2 YFSETQ. CDR3 protein: CASSRTKGAGELFF. In DNA form, the CDR3 reads TGCGCCAGCAGCCGAACGAAGGGGGCCGGGGAGCTGTTTTTT.

The rearrangement links TRBV18 to TRBJ2-3, with TRBD1 identical over 8 bases. V lost 3 bases to trimming and J lost 2 bases; unmatched junction nucleotides: 4. There are 15 residues in the CDR3. CDR1 is KGHSH and CDR2 is LQKENI in the germline V gene. The CDR3 loop is CASSPRTGHTDTQYF. The DNA of the CDR3 is TGTGCCAGCTCACCCAGGACAGGGCACACAGATACGCAGTATTTT.

V gene TRBV5-1 combines with J gene TRBJ2-2; 8 bases agree with TRBD1. The ends lost 0 bases at V and 3 bases at J; junction bases unmatched: 4. Germline-derived CDR1 and CDR2 are SGHRS and YFSETQ. The CDR3 has 16 amino acids. The CDR3 DNA follows: TGCGCCAGCAGCTTGGCCGTGACAGGGGACACCGGGGAGCTGTTTTTT. Protein product: CASSLAVTGDTGELFF.